The 22 T cell receptor beta chains given below trace back to one sample, sequenced in a study of blood T cell repertoires in COVID-19. Profiling relied on immunoSEQ multiplex PCR, and the TCRdb table lists in-frame clones only, not all of them. The table shows over 120,000 clones, with 75% to 90% occurring only once. The specimen sequenced was peripheral blood. These receptors all come from a human donor in a cohort sampled during active COVID-19.

The chain joins TRBV18 to TRBJ2-5, with no clear D. The CDR3 covers 14 residues. With 6 bases removed from V and 5 bases from J, the gap between germline ends came to 16 bases. Germline V gene sequence: CDR1 KGHSH, CDR2 LQKENI. CDR3 DNA: TGTGCCAGCTCGCCCTCCATGGTCAGGGAGACCCAGTACTTC. The encoded protein is CASSPSMVRETQYF.

The V call is TRBV13, the J call TRBJ1-3, with TRBD1 matching 9 bases. CDR1 and CDR2 (germline): PRHDT, FYEKMQ (reference sequence). V trimming: 2 bases; J trimming: 2 bases; junction bases outside the gene matches: 13. This CDR3 has 19 amino acids. The CDR3 DNA follows: TGTGCCAGCAGCTTAAGGGGGGGTGGACAGGGGCTCCCTGGAAACACCATATATTTT. Amino acid sequence: CASSLRGGGQGLPGNTIYF.

This clone came up once. V gene TRBV5-1 combines with J gene TRBJ2-1, with 7 nucleotides matching TRBD1. V trimming: 6 bases; J trimming: 3 bases; junction bases outside the gene matches: 9. This CDR3 region has 15 residues. Germline V lookup: CDR1 SGHRS, CDR2 YFSETQ. As DNA, the CDR3 is TGCGCCAGCAAGATCGCACAGGGGAACTACAATGAGCAGTTCTTC. It encodes CASKIAQGNYNEQFF.

This sequence joins TRBV5-6 and TRBJ1-4; D not resolved. The V end lost 1 base, the J end lost 11 bases, and 9 bases lay between the germline ends. From germline, CDR1 is SGHDT and CDR2 YYEEEE. CDR3 length: 12 residues. The CDR3 nucleotides are TGTGCCAGCAGCTTGTTGGGCCGGAAACTGTTTTTT. This encodes CASSLLGRKLFF.

CDR3 amino acids: CASSTHGQGRYEQYF. The CDR3 nucleotides are TGTGCCAGCAGTACTCACGGACAGGGCCGCTACGAGCAGTACTTC. The chain employs TRBV28 and TRBJ2-7; 8 nucleotides line up with TRBD1. The V and J ends lost 5 bases and 3 bases, in that order; junction bases with no gene match: 9. CDR1 is MDHEN and CDR2 is SYDVKM in the germline V gene. The CDR3 runs to 15 residues.

This CDR3 is CASSKGGQDTSTDTQYF. CDR3 nucleotides: TGTGCCAGCAGCAAAGGGGGACAGGATACTAGCACAGATACGCAGTATTTT. The V gene is TRBV21-1, the J gene TRBJ2-3; whether TRBD1, the table's D call, matches the DNA was not checked. TRBV21-1 is described as a pseudogene. The CDR3 length is 17 residues.

This chain links TRBV19 with TRBJ2-7, with D unclear. Germline V CDR1 and CDR2: LNHDA, SQIVND (reference sequence). The V and J ends lost 5 bases and 4 bases respectively, with 3 bases between them. This CDR3 has 10 residues. The CDR3 coding sequence is TGTGCCAGTAGTCATTACGAGCAGTACGTC. Translating gives CASSHYEQYV.

The chain links TRBV7-2 to TRBJ1-5, with D perhaps matching TRBD1 (6 bases). Germline-derived CDR1 and CDR2 are SGHTA and FQGNSA. The CDR3 covers 15 residues. V was shortened by 6 bases and J by 0 bases, with 12 bases between the two germline ends. The CDR3 nucleotides read TGTGCCAGCAGAGAGCGACAGGCTAGCAATCAGCCCCAGCATTTT. It codes for CASRERQASNQPQHF.

This clone was seen just once. V gene TRBV7-6 combines with J gene TRBJ2-5, with D tentatively TRBD1 (5 bases). Germline loops: CDR1 SGHVS, CDR2 FNYEAQ. This CDR3 region has 11 residues. V dropped 5 bases and J dropped 5 bases, with 6 bases sitting between them. DNA for the CDR3: TGTGCCAGCAGCCCAGGGGAGACCCAGTACTTC. Translation gives CASSPGETQYF.

The chain combines TRBV19 with TRBJ2-3; a possible D gene is TRBD2 (5 bases). The CDR3 is 18 residues long. The germline gives CDR1 LNHDA, CDR2 SQIVND (reference sequence). With 4 bases removed from V and 0 bases from J, the gap between germline ends came to 20 bases. The CDR3 DNA reads as TGTGCCAGTAGTACTCTCTTAACTCGGGGTCCAAGCACAGATACGCAGTATTTT. This codes for CASSTLLTRGPSTDTQYF.

This chain links TRBV30 with TRBJ1-1, with TRBD1 as a possible D gene (5 bases). Per germline, CDR1 GTSNPN and CDR2 SVGIG (reference sequence). This CDR3 region has 14 residues. V lost 0 bases to trimming and J lost 7 bases, with 15 bases between them. DNA of the CDR3: TGTGCCTGGAGTGTAAAAGGAGGGGAGAGTGAAGCTTTCTTT. Translated: CAWSVKGGESEAFF.

This sequence joins TRBV9 and TRBJ1-2; 12 bases agree with TRBD1. CDR3 length: 15 amino acids. The V segment lost 7 bases and the J segment 4 bases; nucleotides outside the gene matches: 8. Germline assignment: CDR1 SGDLS and CDR2 YYNGEE. CDR3 amino acids: CASAAGTGGGYGYTF. The CDR3 DNA reads TGTGCCAGCGCTGCTGGGACAGGGGGCGGCTATGGCTACACCTTC.

In DNA, the CDR3 is TGTGCCAGTCGCTATCATCCTGGAAACACCATATATTTT. Translation: CASRYHPGNTIYF. The chain recombines TRBV6-5 with TRBJ1-3; D ambiguous. Germline-derived CDR1 and CDR2 are MNHEY and SVGAGI. The V gene lost 9 bases and the J gene lost 2 bases, with 11 bases spanning the gap. The CDR3 contains 13 residues.

DNA for the CDR3: TGTGCCAGCAGGCGTACGTCCGGGAGGGAGGAAAAACTGTTTTTT. It specifies CASRRTSGREEKLFF. This chain connects TRBV7-9 to TRBJ1-4; no firm D call. Looked up from germline, CDR1 is SEHNR and CDR2 is FQNEAQ (reference sequence). CDR3 length: 15 residues. With 6 bases removed from V and 8 bases from J, the gap between germline ends came to 19 bases. The variable domain in full, completed from reference TRBV7-9 and TRBJ1-4, reads DTGVSQNPRHKITKRGQNVTFRCDPISEHNRLYWYRQTLGQGPEFLTYFQNEAQLEKSRLLSDRFSAERPKGSFSTLEIQRTEQGDSAMYLCASRRTSGREEKLFFGSGTQLSVL.

This clone appeared once. The genes are TRBV5-5 and TRBJ2-1; TRBD1 aligns across 8 bases. Trimming cost V 4 bases and J 6 bases; bases outside gene matches: 9. The germline gives CDR1 SGHKS, CDR2 YYEKEE (reference sequence). The CDR3 sequence is 15 residues long. CDR3 bases: TGTGCCAGCAGCGTTGGCCAGGGGGCAGGCAATGAGCAGTTCTTC. Residues: CASSVGQGAGNEQFF. The full variable domain, its missing parts supplied by reference TRBV5-5 and TRBJ2-1, is DAGVTQSPTHLIKTRGQQVTLRCSPISGHKSVSWYQQVLGQGPQFIFQYYEKEERGRGNFPDRFSARQFPNYSSELNVNALLLGDSALYLCASSVGQGAGNEQFFGPGTRLTVL.

The chain employs TRBV19 and TRBJ2-3, with TRBD2 as a possible D gene (6 bases). The V end was cut by 1 base, the J end by 1 base, with 6 bases between. The CDR3 has 14 residues. Germline loops: CDR1 LNHDA, CDR2 SQIVND (reference sequence). CDR3 loop: CASSIAGGTDTQYF. The DNA for the CDR3 is TGTGCCAGTAGTATAGCGGGAGGCACAGATACGCAGTATTTT. Supplemented by reference TRBV19 and TRBJ2-3, the full variable domain reads DGGITQSPKYLFRKEGQNVTLSCEQNLNHDAMYWYRQDPGQGLRLIYYSQIVNDFQKGDIAEGYSVSREKKESFPLTVTSAQKNPTAFYLCASSIAGGTDTQYFGPGTRLTVL.

CDR3 sequence reads: CAITAGGNQPQHF. In DNA form, the CDR3 reads TGTGCCATCACCGCGGGGGGCAATCAGCCCCAGCATTTT. This sequence joins TRBV10-3 and TRBJ1-5; possible D gene TRBD1, 5 bases. Trimming shortened V by 7 bases and J by 2 bases, and 9 bases separated the two germline ends. The germline gives CDR1 ENHRY, CDR2 SYGVKD. The CDR3 is 13 amino acids.

V gene TRBV18 combines with J gene TRBJ2-5; 8 nucleotides match TRBD1. Germline CDR1 is KGHSH and CDR2 is LQKENI. After removal of 3 bases from V and 4 bases from J, the junction contained 4 bases not matched to a gene. This CDR3 contains 14 residues. In DNA, the CDR3 is TGTGCCAGCTCACCCAGGACAGGGACAGAGACCCAGTACTTC. It encodes CASSPRTGTETQYF.

V and J are TRBV7-2 and TRBJ2-5, with 11 bases fitting TRBD2. CDR1 is SGHTA and CDR2 is FQGNSA in the germline V gene. The CDR3 loop spans 16 amino acids. Trimming at V came to 1 base and at J to 3 bases, leaving 4 bases not matched to a gene. In nucleotides, the CDR3 is TGTGCCAGCAGCTTAGTGGCTAGCGGGGGGAAAGAGACCCAGTACTTC. Its translation is CASSLVASGGKETQYF.

In DNA, the CDR3 is TGTGCCAGCAGCTTAAACAGTGTCCACACTGAAGCTTTCTTT. Translating gives CASSLNSVHTEAFF. The chain is built from TRBV11-3 and TRBJ1-1; D is uncertain. The CDR3 is 14 residues long. Looked up from germline, CDR1 is SGHNT and CDR2 is YENEEA. V lost 2 bases and J lost 3, with 10 bases in between.

The rearrangement links TRBV1 to TRBJ2-7; TRBD1, the table's D call, was not compared with the DNA. TRBV1 is termed a pseudogene. The CDR3 loop spans 16 amino acids. The DNA for the CDR3 is TGCACCAGCAGCCAAGAGATTCTACAGGGGGCGGGCGAGCAGTACTTC. As protein: CTSSQEILQGAGEQYF.

In this sample, this clone turned up a few times. The chain employs TRBV28 and TRBJ2-4; 7 bases line up with TRBD1. Germline CDR1 and CDR2: MDHEN and SYDVKM. J lost 6 bases, V lost 6 bases, and 5 bases had no gene match. CDR3 length: 13 residues. The CDR3 sequence is CASRWGQRNIQYF. The DNA of the CDR3 is TGTGCCAGCAGATGGGGACAGAGAAACATTCAGTACTTC.